The 29 T cell receptor beta chains given below trace back to one sample, sequenced in a study of long-term antiretroviral therapy in people with HIV. Sequencing used immunoSEQ v3.0 at survey level. Libraries were prepared by immunoSEQ multiplex PCR; TCRdb keeps only in-frame clonotypes and omits some of them. This table holds over 20,000 clones, around 82% found once. The sequenced sample was unsorted PBMCs, obtained 3 years after starting antiretroviral therapy. These receptors were obtained from a man aged 18 to 29 with HIV.

The chain has TRBV5-1 and TRBJ2-7, with a weak D call TRBD2 (6 bases). Per germline, CDR1 SGHRS and CDR2 YFSETQ. CDR3 length: 16 residues. The V and J ends lost 4 bases and 5 bases respectively, with 22 bases between them. The CDR3: CASSTYSGGMGNEQYF. CDR3 bases: TGCGCCAGCAGCACCTATTCCGGGGGAATGGGAAACGAGCAGTACTTC.

CDR3 nucleotides: TGTGCCAGCAGCCCGGGACTAGCGGGGGTCGCTGAGCAGTTCTTC. Translated, it gives CASSPGLAGVAEQFF. This chain connects TRBV7-9 to TRBJ2-1; 14 bases match TRBD2. V was clipped by 5 bases and J by 9 bases; unmatched bases: 6. CDR1 and CDR2 from the germline V gene are SEHNR and FQNEAQ (reference sequence). This CDR3 region has 15 residues.

V is TRBV7-2 and J is TRBJ2-3, with a possible D match to TRBD2 (6 bases). This CDR3 has 14 amino acids. Germline loops: CDR1 SGHTA, CDR2 FQGNSA. V lost 6 bases to trimming and J lost 2 bases, with 12 bases between them. CDR3 sequence reads: CASRPGLNTDTQYF. The CDR3 nucleotides are TGTGCCAGCAGACCCGGACTAAACACAGATACGCAGTATTTT.

This chain joins TRBV14 and TRBJ1-6; TRBD1 might be the D (6 bases). CDR3 length: 14 residues. The germline V and J ends were trimmed by 1 base and 7 bases, with 8 bases remaining between them. Germline CDR1 reads SGHDN; CDR2 reads FVKESK. CDR3 region: CASSQGTENSPLHF. The CDR3 DNA follows: TGTGCCAGCAGCCAAGGGACAGAGAATTCACCCCTCCACTTT. Full variable domain (outside the CDR3, taken from reference TRBV14 and TRBJ1-6): EAGVTQFPSHSVIEKGQTVTLRCDPISGHDNLYWYRRVMGKEIKFLLHFVKESKQDESGMPNNRFLAERTGGTYSTLKVQPAELEDSGVYFCASSQGTENSPLHFGNGTRLTVT.

The chain has TRBV27 and TRBJ2-3; D might be TRBD1 (6 bases). Germline CDR1 reads MNHEY; CDR2 reads SMNVEV (reference sequence). Trimming pared 2 bases from V and 5 bases from J, leaving 17 bases between. CDR3 length: 16 amino acids. CDR3 in amino acids: CASSLRGPQGLDTQYF. CDR3 in DNA: TGTGCCAGCAGTTTAAGGGGACCCCAGGGGTTAGATACGCAGTATTTT.

The chain employs TRBV4-2 and TRBJ1-2; D is possibly TRBD1 (5 bases). Germline assignment: CDR1 LGHNA and CDR2 YNFKEQ. This CDR3 has 13 residues. Trimming pared 9 bases from V and 1 base from J, leaving 12 bases between. CDR3 nucleotide sequence: TGTGCCAGTTGGGGGGGGGATAACTATGGCTACACCTTC. Protein product: CASWGGDNYGYTF.

This clone was counted between two and nine times. The chain employs TRBV6-1 and TRBJ2-7; the D is unclear. Germline CDR1 reads MNHNS; CDR2 reads SASEGT. The CDR3 loop spans 16 amino acids. Trimming removed 2 bases from V and 1 base from J, with 15 bases in between. The CDR3 DNA reads as TGTGCCAGCAGTGAATATTCAGGCACAGAGTCCTACGAGCAGTACTTC. As protein: CASSEYSGTESYEQYF.

In its sample, this clone was seen a few times. Other DNA sequences in this sample translate to the same CDR3. The V and J genes are TRBV7-6 and TRBJ2-7; D is unresolved. The V end lost 1 base, the J end lost 3 bases, and 7 bases lay between the germline ends. The CDR3 consists of 13 residues. Germline assignment: CDR1 SGHVS and CDR2 FNYEAQ. CDR3 DNA sequence: TGTGCCAGCAGCTTAGGGCCCAACTACGAGCAGTACGTC. This sequence encodes CASSLGPNYEQYV.

V is TRBV6-5 and J is TRBJ1-4; tentative D call: TRBD1 (5 bases). The CDR3 runs to 13 residues. V gave up 6 bases and J gave up 8 bases, with 13 bases separating them. Germline assignment: CDR1 MNHEY and CDR2 SVGAGI. CDR3 sequence reads: CASRTAPAEKLFF. In nucleotides, the CDR3 is TGTGCCAGCAGGACAGCGCCGGCAGAAAAACTGTTTTTT.

The chain is built from TRBV19 and TRBJ1-1; no clear D gene. Trimming pared 4 bases from V and 0 bases from J, leaving 15 bases between. The CDR3 runs 16 residues. Germline lookup yields CDR1 LNHDA and CDR2 SQIVND (reference sequence). CDR3 DNA sequence: TGTGCCAGTAGTACCCCCGGAGGGAAAATGAACACTGAAGCTTTCTTT. Its translation is CASSTPGGKMNTEAFF.

The gene calls are TRBV19 and TRBJ1-2; the match to TRBD1 covers 8 bases. The junction had 11 bases not matched to a gene; V was cut back by 9 bases and J by 5 bases. The CDR3 runs to 14 residues. The germline V gene has CDR1 LNHDA and CDR2 SQIVND (reference sequence). The chain's CDR3 is CASAGGLFGYGYTF. CDR3 bases: TGTGCCAGCGCAGGGGGCCTGTTTGGATATGGCTACACCTTC.

This chain joins TRBV7-9 and TRBJ2-5; D remains unclear. The CDR3 covers 16 residues. Germline V gives CDR1 SEHNR, CDR2 FQNEAQ (reference sequence). V was cut by 6 bases and J by 5 bases, with 22 bases left in between. The CDR3 is CASSPTGRVTPETQYF. The CDR3 DNA sequence: TGTGCCAGCAGTCCCACCGGCCGAGTTACCCCCGAGACCCAGTACTTC.

The chain has TRBV19 and TRBJ2-2; the D gene is possibly TRBD1 (5 bases). V dropped 10 bases and J dropped 1 base, with 19 bases sitting between them. Germline V gene data show CDR1 as LNHDA and CDR2 as SQIVND (reference sequence). This CDR3 comprises 16 residues. CDR3 region: CATTPDTLLNTGELFF. The CDR3 nucleotides read TGTGCCACCACCCCGGACACCCTCCTGAACACCGGGGAGCTGTTTTTT. The entire variable domain, with the rest obtained from reference TRBV19 and TRBJ2-2, is as follows: DGGITQSPKYLFRKEGQNVTLSCEQNLNHDAMYWYRQDPGQGLRLIYYSQIVNDFQKGDIAEGYSVSREKKESFPLTVTSAQKNPTAFYLCATTPDTLLNTGELFFGEGSRLTVL.

The chain carries TRBV27 and TRBJ2-3; possibly TRBD2 for D (5 bases). The V end was cut by 5 bases, the J end by 6 bases, with 15 bases between. The CDR3 sequence is 14 residues long. Germline values: CDR1 MNHEY, CDR2 SMNVEV (reference sequence). The CDR3 sequence is CASSLGLTRDTQYF. The CDR3 DNA reads TGTGCCAGCAGTCTCGGACTCACCCGGGATACGCAGTATTTT.

The chain has TRBV15 and TRBJ1-5; D is ambiguous. Trimming removed 1 base at V and 6 bases at J, with 4 bases between. Germline CDR1 LNHNV, CDR2 YYDKDF (reference sequence). The CDR3 contains 12 residues. The CDR3 DNA reads TGTGCCACCAGCAGAGTTCGTCAGCCCCAGCATTTT. Amino acid sequence: CATSRVRQPQHF.

The V and J genes are TRBV6-1 and TRBJ2-3; D uncertain. This CDR3 is built from 14 residues. Germline CDR1 is MNHNS and CDR2 is SASEGT. V was pared by 4 bases and J by 1 base, with 9 bases between. CDR3 DNA sequence: TGTGCCAGCAGTGGGGGTCAGGGCACAGATACGCAGTATTTT. This translates into CASSGGQGTDTQYF.

The chain carries TRBV7-9 and TRBJ2-1, with a tentative D call TRBD1 (6 bases). The CDR3 loop spans 16 amino acids. Looked up from germline, CDR1 is SEHNR and CDR2 is FQNEAQ (reference sequence). The germline V and J ends were trimmed by 5 bases and 0 bases, with 14 bases remaining between them. The CDR3 region has the DNA TGTGCCAGCAGCCCCCGGCAGGGGTCCTCCTACAATGAGCAGTTCTTC. Its protein product is CASSPRQGSSYNEQFF. The entire variable domain, with the rest obtained from reference TRBV7-9 and TRBJ2-1, is as follows: DTGVSQNPRHKITKRGQNVTFRCDPISEHNRLYWYRQTLGQGPEFLTYFQNEAQLEKSRLLSDRFSAERPKGSFSTLEIQRTEQGDSAMYLCASSPRQGSSYNEQFFGPGTRLTVL.

The chain recombines TRBV2 with TRBJ2-1; no clear D gene. Germline CDR1 and CDR2: SNHLY and FYNNEI. The length of the CDR3 is 14 residues. Deletions cut 5 bases from V and 0 bases from J, with 8 bases between. Here the CDR3 DNA reads TGTGCCAGCAGTCCAGAGAGCTCCTACAATGAGCAGTTCTTC. Its translation is CASSPESSYNEQFF.

The chain couples TRBV5-1 to TRBJ2-1; D uncertain. CDR1 is SGHRS and CDR2 is YFSETQ in the germline V gene. Trimming took 4 bases from V and 4 from J, leaving 15 bases between them. CDR3 length: 15 amino acids. This CDR3 is CASSPGQPQYNEQFF. The CDR3 nucleotides read TGCGCCAGCAGCCCGGGCCAGCCCCAATACAATGAGCAGTTCTTC.

This chain links TRBV6-6 with TRBJ1-3; weak D call: TRBD1 (5 bases). Germline assignment: CDR1 MNHNY and CDR2 SVGAGI (reference sequence). The V end was cut by 6 bases, the J end by 0 bases, with 15 bases between. This CDR3 comprises 16 residues. The CDR3 is CASRGGGRLSGNTIYF. The CDR3 DNA reads TGTGCCAGCAGGGGGGGAGGCAGACTCTCTGGAAACACCATATATTTT.

This chain links TRBV27 with TRBJ2-7; a possible D gene is TRBD2 (5 bases). The V gene's germline CDR1 is MNHEY and CDR2 SMNVEV (reference sequence). The ends were cut back, 5 bases at V and 7 bases at J, with 15 bases in the middle. This CDR3 comprises 13 residues. CDR3 DNA: TGTGCCAGCAGTCCCCTTCGGACGGGGGAGCAGTACTTC. This translates into CASSPLRTGEQYF.

The chain carries TRBV27 and TRBJ1-6; D gene unclear. Germline V lookup: CDR1 MNHEY, CDR2 SMNVEV (reference sequence). CDR3 length equals 14 residues. V lost 5 bases, J lost 7 bases, and 12 bases lay in between. Here the CDR3 DNA reads TGTGCCAGCAGTCCCGGACGGATAAATTCACCCCTCCACTTT. Encoded protein: CASSPGRINSPLHF.

The chain carries TRBV6-1 and TRBJ2-3; D is unclear. V was cut by 0 bases and J by 2 bases, with 15 bases left in between. Germline CDR1 and CDR2: MNHNS and SASEGT. This CDR3 is 17 amino acids long. DNA for the CDR3: TGTGCCAGCAGTGAAGCAGAAGGTCCGGCGTACACAGATACGCAGTATTTT. Translation gives CASSEAEGPAYTDTQYF.

This sequence joins TRBV4-1 and TRBJ1-2; weak D call: TRBD1 (6 bases). Germline V CDR1 and CDR2: MGHRA, YSYEKL. The CDR3 has 12 residues. Trimming stripped 4 bases from V and 7 bases from J, with 10 bases between. This CDR3 reads CASSPGTFGYTF. DNA for the CDR3: TGCGCCAGCAGCCCGGGGACATTTGGCTACACCTTC.

In this sample, this clone turned up once. This sequence joins TRBV14 and TRBJ1-1, with D hard to call. CDR3 length equals 13 residues. CDR1 and CDR2 (germline): SGHDN, FVKESK. With 7 bases removed from V and 0 bases from J, the gap between germline ends came to 9 bases. The CDR3 nucleotides are TGTGCCAGCACACGTAACATGAACACTGAAGCTTTCTTT. Its protein is CASTRNMNTEAFF. The whole variable domain, filled in from reference TRBV14 and TRBJ1-1, reads EAGVTQFPSHSVIEKGQTVTLRCDPISGHDNLYWYRRVMGKEIKFLLHFVKESKQDESGMPNNRFLAERTGGTYSTLKVQPAELEDSGVYFCASTRNMNTEAFFGQGTRLTVV.

The chain is built from TRBV5-4 and TRBJ2-2; either TRBD1 or TRBD2 may fit D (5 bases each). The CDR3 length is 14 residues. CDR1 and CDR2 (germline): SGHNT, YYREEE (reference sequence). V was trimmed by 7 bases and J by 1 base, leaving 11 bases between them. The CDR3 reads CASGSGQNTGELFF. For the CDR3, the DNA is TGTGCCAGCGGCAGCGGACAGAACACCGGGGAGCTGTTTTTT.

In this sample, this clone turned up a few times. V and J are TRBV5-1 and TRBJ1-6; D might be TRBD1 (5 bases). The CDR3 spans 13 residues. Deletions cut 0 bases from V and 11 bases from J, with 9 bases between. CDR1 and CDR2 (germline): SGHRS, YFSETQ. DNA of the CDR3: TGCGCCAGCAGCTTGGGTGACAGTACACCCCTCCACTTT. This encodes CASSLGDSTPLHF.

This chain connects TRBV2 to TRBJ2-5, with a weak D call TRBD1 (9 bases). Germline V gene data show CDR1 as SNHLY and CDR2 as FYNNEI. Trimming left V 6 bases short and J 7 bases short, with 21 bases between. The CDR3 has 15 residues. CDR3 bases: TGTGCCAGCAGCCCTTTACAGGGGGCGGGGGGGACCCAGTACTTC. As protein: CASSPLQGAGGTQYF.

The CDR3 nucleotides read TGTGCCAGCAGTTCGGGCGGTAGTTTTGAAAAACTGTTTTTT. Amino acid sequence: CASSSGGSFEKLFF. The rearrangement uses TRBV28 and TRBJ1-4; D gene unclear. The CDR3 length is 14 residues. The V gene lost 4 bases and the J gene lost 7 bases, with 13 bases spanning the gap. The germline gives CDR1 MDHEN, CDR2 SYDVKM.